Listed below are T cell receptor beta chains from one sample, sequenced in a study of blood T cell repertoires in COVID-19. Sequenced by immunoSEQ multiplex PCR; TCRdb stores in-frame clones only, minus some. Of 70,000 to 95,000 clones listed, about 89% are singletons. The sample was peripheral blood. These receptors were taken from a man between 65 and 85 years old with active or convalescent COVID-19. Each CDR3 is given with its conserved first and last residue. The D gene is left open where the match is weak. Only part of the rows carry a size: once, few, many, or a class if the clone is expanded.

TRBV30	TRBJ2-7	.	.	CAWSGGTWDEQYF	TGTGCCTGGAGTGGAGGGACTTGGGACGAGCAGTACTTC
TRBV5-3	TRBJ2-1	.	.	CARSARGEGNEQFF	TGTGCCAGAAGCGCTCGTGGTGAGGGAAATGAGCAGTTCTTC
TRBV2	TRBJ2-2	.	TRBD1	CASGTGFDTGELFF	TGTGCCAGCGGGACAGGGTTCGACACCGGGGAGCTGTTTTTT
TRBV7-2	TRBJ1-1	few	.	CASSSQSYDTEAFF	TGTGCCAGCAGCTCACAGAGCTACGACACTGAAGCTTTCTTT
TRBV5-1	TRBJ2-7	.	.	CASSPRPGSSYEQYF	TGCGCCAGCAGCCCCAGGCCGGGGTCCTCCTACGAGCAGTACTTC
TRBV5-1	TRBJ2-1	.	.	CASSQGLGMYNEQFF	TGCGCCAGCAGCCAGGGGCTCGGGATGTACAATGAGCAGTTCTTC
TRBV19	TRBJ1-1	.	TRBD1	CASGTGGFTEAFF	TGTGCCAGTGGGACAGGGGGATTCACTGAAGCTTTCTTT
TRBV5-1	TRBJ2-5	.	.	CASSSLDRTETQYF	TGCGCCAGCAGCTCTCTCGACAGGACGGAGACCCAGTACTTC
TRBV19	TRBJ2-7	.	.	CASTPGGGVGYEQYF	TGTGCCAGTACCCCCGGCGGGGGCGTGGGCTACGAGCAGTACTTC
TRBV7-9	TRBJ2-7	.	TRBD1	CASRPGQIYEQYF	TGTGCCAGCAGGCCGGGACAGATATACGAGCAGTACTTC
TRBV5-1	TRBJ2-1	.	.	CASSSTGSSYNEQFF	TGCGCCAGCAGTTCAACAGGGAGCTCCTACAATGAGCAGTTCTTC
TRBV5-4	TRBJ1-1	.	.	CASSPKQGLETEAFF	TGTGCCAGCAGCCCAAAACAGGGCCTCGAAACTGAAGCTTTCTTT
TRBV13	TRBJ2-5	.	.	CASSSVTWEETQYF	TGTGCCAGCAGCTCCGTCACTTGGGAGGAGACCCAGTACTTC
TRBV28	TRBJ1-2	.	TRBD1	CASSPPVDRGQSYTF	TGTGCCAGCAGTCCACCGGTTGACAGGGGACAGAGCTACACCTTC
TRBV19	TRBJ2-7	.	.	CASSTQGRYEQYF	TGTGCCAGTAGTACACAAGGGAGGTACGAGCAGTACTTC
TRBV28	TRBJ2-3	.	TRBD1	CASRSRGPDTQYF	TGTGCCAGCAGGAGCAGGGGGCCCGATACGCAGTATTTT
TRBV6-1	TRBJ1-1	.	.	CASSEGQLNTEAFF	TGTGCCAGCAGTGAAGGACAGCTGAACACTGAAGCTTTCTTT
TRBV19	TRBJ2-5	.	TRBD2	CASSSRPGGLAGVLVETQYF	TGTGCCAGTAGTTCCCGTCCTGGCGGACTAGCGGGAGTTTTGGTGGAGACCCAGTACTTC
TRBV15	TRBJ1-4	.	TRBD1	CAARRDRQDEKLFF	TGTGCCGCACGAAGGGACAGGCAAGACGAAAAACTGTTTTTT
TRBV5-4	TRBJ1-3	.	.	CASSPDTSSGNTIYF	TGTGCCAGCAGCCCCGACACCAGCTCTGGAAACACCATATATTTT
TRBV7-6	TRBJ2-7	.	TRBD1	CASSLGGRWGQGPYEQYF	TGTGCCAGCAGCTTAGGAGGAAGGTGGGGACAGGGGCCCTACGAGCAGTACTTC
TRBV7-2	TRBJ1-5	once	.	CASSQGLYQPQHF	TGTGCCAGCAGCCAGGGACTTTACCAGCCCCAGCATTTT
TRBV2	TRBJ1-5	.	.	CASSRQPGLINQPQHF	TGTGCCAGCAGCCGCCAGCCGGGACTCATCAATCAGCCCCAGCATTTT
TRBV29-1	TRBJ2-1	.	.	CSVGVGSAYNEQFF	TGCAGCGTTGGGGTGGGCTCGGCGTACAATGAGCAGTTCTTC
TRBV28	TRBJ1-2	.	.	CASSLSAGYGYTF	TGTGCCAGCAGTTTATCTGCGGGGTATGGCTACACCTTC
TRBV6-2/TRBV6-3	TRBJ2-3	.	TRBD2	CASSSTSGSLQYF	TGTGCCAGCAGTTCGACTAGCGGGAGCCTGCAGTATTTT
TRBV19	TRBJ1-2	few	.	CASSIWGVQANYGYTF	TGTGCCAGTAGTATATGGGGCGTACAAGCTAACTATGGCTACACCTTC
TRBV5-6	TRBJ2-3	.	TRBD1	CASSLRGQGADTQYF	TGTGCCAGCAGCTTGAGGGGACAGGGGGCAGATACGCAGTATTTT
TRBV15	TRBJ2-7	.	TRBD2	CATSRVTREYEQYF	TGTGCCACCAGCAGAGTGACGCGGGAGTACGAGCAGTACTTC
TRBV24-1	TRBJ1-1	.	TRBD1	CATSASTGGLTEAFF	TGTGCCACCAGTGCCTCGACAGGGGGCTTAACTGAAGCTTTCTTT
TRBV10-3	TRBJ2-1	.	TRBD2	CAISPGLASWEQFF	TGTGCCATCAGCCCGGGACTAGCCTCGTGGGAGCAGTTCTTC